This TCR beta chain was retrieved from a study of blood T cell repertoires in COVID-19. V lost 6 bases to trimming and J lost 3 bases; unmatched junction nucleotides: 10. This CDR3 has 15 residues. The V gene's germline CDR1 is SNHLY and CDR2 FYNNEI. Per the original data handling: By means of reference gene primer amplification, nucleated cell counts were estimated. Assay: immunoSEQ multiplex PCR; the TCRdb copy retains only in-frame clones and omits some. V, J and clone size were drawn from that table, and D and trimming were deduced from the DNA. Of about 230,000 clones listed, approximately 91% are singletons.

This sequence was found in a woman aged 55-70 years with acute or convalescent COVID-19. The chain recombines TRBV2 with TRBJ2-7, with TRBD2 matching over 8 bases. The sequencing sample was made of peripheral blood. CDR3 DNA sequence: TGTGCCAGCAGCTCTGATCCAGCGGGGGACTACGAGCAGTACTTC. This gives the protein CASSSDPAGDYEQYF.